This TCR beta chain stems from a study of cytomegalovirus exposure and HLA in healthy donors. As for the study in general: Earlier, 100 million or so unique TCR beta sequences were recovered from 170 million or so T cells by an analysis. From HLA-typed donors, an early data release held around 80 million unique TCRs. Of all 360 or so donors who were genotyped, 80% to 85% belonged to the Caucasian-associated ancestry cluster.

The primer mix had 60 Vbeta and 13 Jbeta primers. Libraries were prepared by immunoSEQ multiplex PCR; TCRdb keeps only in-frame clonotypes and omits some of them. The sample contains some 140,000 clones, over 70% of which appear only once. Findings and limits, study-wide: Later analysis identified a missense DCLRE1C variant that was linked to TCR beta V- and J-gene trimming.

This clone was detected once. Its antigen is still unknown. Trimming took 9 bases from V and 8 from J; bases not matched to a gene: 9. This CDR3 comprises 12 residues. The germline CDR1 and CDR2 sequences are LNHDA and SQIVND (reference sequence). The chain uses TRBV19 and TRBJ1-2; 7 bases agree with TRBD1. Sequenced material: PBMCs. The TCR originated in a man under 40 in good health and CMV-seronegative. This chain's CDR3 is CASHRGNSGYTF. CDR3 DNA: TGTGCCAGCCACAGGGGAAACAGCGGCTACACCTTC.